The 26 T cell receptor beta chains listed next were all sequenced from one sample in a study of CD8 T cells in ankylosing spondylitis (dated by TCRdb to the late 2010s). Study-wide findings and limitations: A TCR beta motif made up of 7 to 9 highly homologous amino acid variants appeared to be characteristic of blood from ankylosing spondylitis patients.

No antigen has been assigned to these receptors. Libraries were constructed by 5' RACE. Sequencing was carried out with an Illumina HiSeq 2500. TCRdb reprocessed the public reads (quality trimming at Q25 with fastp, clone calling with MiXCR) and kept in-frame beta chains. Rows are combined by CDR3 protein, so each entry shows the most common genes and DNA. This sample comprises 200,000 to 250,000 distinct CDR3 sequences, about 16% of them detected only once. Under 45% of the sample belongs to the ten largest clones. Sequences were obtained from blood, either unsorted or a sorted T cell fraction (not recorded which). These receptors were obtained from a male donor with ankylosing spondylitis.

This chain links TRBV28 with TRBJ2-5, with D possibly being TRBD2 (5 bases). Looked up from germline, CDR1 is MDHEN and CDR2 is SYDVKM. Trimming took 3 bases from V and 4 from J, leaving 9 bases between them. The CDR3 has 13 residues. CDR3 DNA: TGTGCCAGCAGTTTCACTAGTGGAGAGACCCAGTACTTC. The encoded protein is CASSFTSGETQYF.

With regard to this clonotype: A junction end diverges from the germline sequence, so it may reflect a read error. V usage is TRBV5-6 and J usage is TRBJ2-7, with a possible D match to TRBD1 (6 bases). The germline V gene encodes CDR1 SGHDT and CDR2 YYEEEE. This CDR3 region has 15 residues. In DNA form, the CDR3 reads TGTGCCAGCACCTTGTCGGACAGCTTAAACTACGAGCAGTACTTC. Translation: CASTLSDSLNYEQYF.

This clonotype was recorded a few times. The gene calls are TRBV7-9 and TRBJ2-7, with 9 bases aligning to TRBD1. Germline CDR1 reads SEHNR; CDR2 reads FQNEAQ (reference sequence). V dropped 1 base and J dropped 5; count of bases not matched to a gene: 3. CDR3 length: 14 amino acids. DNA of the CDR3: TGTGCCAGCAGCTTAGGGACAGGGGACGACGAGCAGTACTTC. Its translation: CASSLGTGDDEQYF.

The chain couples TRBV19 to TRBJ1-2; D possibly corresponds to TRBD1 (6 bases). Trimming removed 7 bases from V and 3 bases from J, with 12 bases in between. Germline V CDR1 and CDR2: LNHDA, SQIVND (reference sequence). The CDR3 runs to 13 residues. CDR3 nucleotide sequence: TGTGCCAGTATTTCACAGGGACACTATGGCTACACCTTC. This gives the protein CASISQGHYGYTF.

This clonotype was found many times. This chain links TRBV12-3 or TRBV12-4 with TRBJ2-2, with a possible D match to TRBD1 (6 bases). This CDR3 is 15 amino acids long. Trimming left V 4 bases short and J 6 bases short, with 15 bases between. The CDR3 DNA follows: TGTGCCAGCAGTTGGCTTTTAGGGGGATCCGGGGAGCTGTTTTTT. It is translated as CASSWLLGGSGELFF.

The chain carries TRBV5-1 and TRBJ2-2; D is unclear. Trimming shortened V by 7 bases and J by 6 bases, and 10 bases separated the two germline ends. Germline values: CDR1 SGHRS, CDR2 YFSETQ. The CDR3 consists of 12 residues. The CDR3 DNA is TGCGCCAGCGGATGGCGTTCCGGGGAGCTGTTTTTT. Amino acid sequence: CASGWRSGELFF. The full variable domain, in which reference TRBV5-1 and TRBJ2-2 provide the parts outside the CDR3, is KAGVTQTPRYLIKTRGQQVTLSCSPISGHRSVSWYQQTPGQGLQFLFEYFSETQRNKGNFPGRFSGRQFSNSRSEMNVSTLELGDSALYLCASGWRSGELFFGEGSRLTVL.

This clonotype was seen at least ten times. The rearrangement joins TRBV7-9 to TRBJ1-1; D unresolved. CDR3 size: 13 residues. V was shortened by 6 bases and J by 1 base, with 9 bases between the two germline ends. Germline-derived CDR1 and CDR2 are SEHNR and FQNEAQ (reference sequence). The CDR3 loop is CASSPEGNTEAFF. The CDR3 DNA is TGTGCCAGCAGTCCCGAAGGGAACACTGAAGCTTTCTTT.

The chain couples TRBV27 to TRBJ2-1; 7 nucleotides match TRBD2. In germline, CDR1 is MNHEY, CDR2 SMNVEV (reference sequence). V dropped 2 bases and J dropped 4; count of bases not matched to a gene: 2. This CDR3 is 14 amino acids long. CDR3: CASSLTSEYNEQFF. In DNA form, the CDR3 reads TGTGCCAGCAGTTTAACTAGCGAATACAATGAGCAGTTCTTC.

The chain is built from TRBV12-3 or TRBV12-4 and TRBJ2-5; 10 bases are shared with TRBD1. Germline trimming cut 3 bases from V and 5 bases from J; bases unmatched to any gene: 6. This CDR3 spans 15 amino acids. This CDR3 reads CASSFETGGVETQYF. DNA for the CDR3: TGTGCCAGCAGTTTCGAGACAGGGGGCGTGGAGACCCAGTACTTC.

This clonotype has just a few counts. This rearrangement joins TRBV12-3 or TRBV12-4 to TRBJ2-1, with 9 bases fitting TRBD2. J gave up 4 bases and V 3 bases, and 7 bases lay outside the gene matches. The CDR3 runs to 16 residues. The CDR3 DNA reads TGTGCCAGCAGTTTTTCTGCACTAGCGGGTTACAATGAGCAGTTCTTC. Translating it yields CASSFSALAGYNEQFF.

The chain uses TRBV12-3 or TRBV12-4 and TRBJ2-1, with D uncertain. There are 13 residues in the CDR3. With 3 bases removed from V and 8 bases from J, the gap between germline ends came to 11 bases. CDR3: CASSFLYRDEQFF. CDR3 coding DNA: TGTGCCAGCAGTTTTCTGTATCGGGATGAGCAGTTCTTC.

This clonotype has just a few counts. V and J are TRBV2 and TRBJ2-2; maybe TRBD1 (6 bases). The CDR3 extends over 17 amino acids. V lost 5 bases and J lost 1, with 17 bases in between. Germline V CDR1 and CDR2: SNHLY, FYNNEI. CDR3 sequence (DNA): TGTGCCAGCAGTACACAGGGAACTGCGAGGAACACCGGGGAGCTGTTTTTT. It specifies CASSTQGTARNTGELFF. The full variable domain, rest sourced from reference TRBV2 and TRBJ2-2, is EPEVTQTPSHQVTQMGQEVILRCVPISNHLYFYWYRQILGQKVEFLVSFYNNEISEKSEIFDDQFSVERPDGSNFTLKIRSTKLEDSAMYFCASSTQGTARNTGELFFGEGSRLTVL.

In its sample, this clonotype was seen a few times. The V call is TRBV6-5, the J call TRBJ2-1, with D unclear. The CDR3 contains 14 residues. The V gene's germline CDR1 is MNHEY and CDR2 SVGAGI. V was pared by 3 bases and J by 10 bases, with 16 bases between. CDR3 in amino acids: CASSYKAEVREQFF. The CDR3 region has the DNA TGTGCCAGCAGTTATAAGGCAGAGGTACGGGAGCAGTTCTTC.

The chain is built from TRBV11-3 and TRBJ2-2, with 7 nucleotides matching TRBD2. V was pared by 5 bases and J by 2 bases, with 5 bases of the junction left unmatched. The CDR3 has 15 amino acids. CDR1 is SGHNT and CDR2 is YENEEA in the germline V gene. The chain's CDR3 is CASSRRDYNTGELFF. CDR3 nucleotide sequence: TGTGCCAGCAGCCGACGGGACTATAACACCGGGGAGCTGTTTTTT. Using reference TRBV11-3 and TRBJ2-2 for the parts outside the CDR3, the full variable domain is EAGVVQSPRYKIIEKKQPVAFWCNPISGHNTLYWYLQNLGQGPELLIRYENEEAVDDSQLPKDRFSAERLKGVDSTLKIQPAELGDSAVYLCASSRRDYNTGELFFGEGSRLTVL.

This clonotype was counted a few times. The genes are TRBV2 and TRBJ1-6; D is uncertain. From germline, CDR1 is SNHLY and CDR2 FYNNEI. This CDR3 has 17 amino acids. Trimming left V 4 bases short and J 4 bases short, with 17 bases between. This chain's CDR3 is CASSASVTEEYNSPLHF. The CDR3 nucleotides are TGTGCCAGCAGTGCCAGTGTTACAGAGGAATATAATTCACCCCTCCACTTT.

This clonotype was picked up a small number of times. The CDR3 is CASSQTMGETEAFF. For the CDR3, the DNA is TGTGCCAGCAGCCAGACCATGGGCGAAACTGAAGCTTTCTTT. V and J are TRBV4-2 and TRBJ1-1, with D unresolved. The CDR3 runs to 14 residues. Germline values: CDR1 LGHNA, CDR2 YNFKEQ. V was pared by 3 bases and J by 5 bases, with 13 bases between.

V and J are TRBV6-5 and TRBJ2-5; D remains ambiguous. This CDR3 has 12 amino acids. CDR1 and CDR2 from the germline V gene are MNHEY and SVGAGI. Trimming took 5 bases from V and 1 from J, leaving 5 bases between them. The CDR3 here is CASSSSQETQYF. The CDR3 nucleotides read TGTGCCAGCAGTAGCAGCCAAGAGACCCAGTACTTC.

Many counts were recorded for this clonotype. The chain employs TRBV9 and TRBJ2-3; 12 bases are shared with TRBD2. V was clipped by 4 bases and J by 2 bases; unmatched bases: 8. Looked up from germline, CDR1 is SGDLS and CDR2 is YYNGEE. The CDR3 has 17 residues. CDR3 DNA: TGTGCCAGCAGCACAACAAGGACTAGCGGGATCACAGATACGCAGTATTTT. Amino acid sequence: CASSTTRTSGITDTQYF.

This chain joins TRBV7-6 and TRBJ2-7, with unresolved D. The CDR3 is 14 amino acids. Between the trimmed V and J ends, which lost 1 base and 4 bases, there was a span of 11 bases. CDR1 is SGHVS, CDR2 FNYEAQ, per germline. CDR3 loop: CASSLGTESYEQYF. In nucleotides, the CDR3 is TGTGCCAGCAGCTTAGGAACAGAAAGTTACGAGCAGTACTTC. The variable domain in full, with the rest retrieved from reference TRBV7-6 and TRBJ2-7, is GAGVSQSPRYKVTKRGQDVALRCDPISGHVSLYWYRQALGQGPEFLTYFNYEAQQDKSGLPNDRFSAERPEGSISTLTIQRTEQRDSAMYRCASSLGTESYEQYFGPGTRLTVT.

This clonotype came up a few times. The gene calls are TRBV27 and TRBJ1-1; tentatively, D is TRBD1 (6 bases). The V and J ends lost 8 bases and 1 base respectively, with 17 bases between them. The germline gives CDR1 MNHEY, CDR2 SMNVEV (reference sequence). This CDR3 has 15 amino acids. The CDR3 DNA reads TGTGCCAGCCTATCCGGGGGCTCGGGGAACACTGAAGCTTTCTTT. This encodes CASLSGGSGNTEAFF.

This clonotype has more than one count but fewer than ten. The CDR3 loop reads CASSQTSNNEQFF. The CDR3 DNA sequence: TGCGCCAGCAGCCAAACATCGAACAATGAGCAGTTCTTC. This chain connects TRBV4-1 to TRBJ2-1; D is uncertain. Deletions cut 2 bases from V and 5 bases from J, with 7 bases between. This CDR3 is 13 amino acids long. The germline gives CDR1 MGHRA, CDR2 YSYEKL.

This clonotype has at least ten counts. V and J are TRBV29-1 and TRBJ2-5; no clear D gene. Germline assignment: CDR1 SQVTM and CDR2 ANQGSEA. CDR3 length: 12 amino acids. The V end was cut by 4 bases, the J end by 2 bases, with 8 bases between. CDR3 in DNA: TGCAGCGTTGTGCCTTCTCAAGAGACCCAGTACTTC. This codes for CSVVPSQETQYF.

This rearrangement joins TRBV20-1 to TRBJ1-5, with D possibly matching TRBD1 (5 bases). The V end lost 0 bases, the J end lost 0 bases, and 12 bases lay between the germline ends. The CDR3 extends over 16 amino acids. From germline, CDR1 is DFQATT and CDR2 SNEGSKA (reference sequence). CDR3: CSARDRAGNSNQPQHF. As DNA, the CDR3 is TGCAGTGCTAGAGATCGTGCAGGGAATAGCAATCAGCCCCAGCATTTT.

J is TRBJ2-1 and V is TRBV4-1; D is unresolved. V was shortened by 1 base and J by 9 bases, with 10 bases between the two germline ends. CDR1 and CDR2 from the germline V gene are MGHRA and YSYEKL. CDR3 length: 13 amino acids. This CDR3 reads CASSQARFGEQFF. CDR3 in DNA: TGCGCCAGCAGCCAAGCCCGGTTCGGTGAGCAGTTCTTC.

This chain links TRBV3-1 with TRBJ2-7, with 11 bases that match TRBD2. Germline V gives CDR1 LGHDT, CDR2 YNNKEL (reference sequence). V lost 5 bases and J lost 5; bases outside the gene matches: 8. The CDR3 runs to 15 residues. CDR3 loop: CASSGVTSGSDEQYF. CDR3 bases: TGTGCCAGCAGCGGAGTTACTAGCGGGAGTGACGAGCAGTACTTC.

The chain has TRBV5-6 and TRBJ1-1, with TRBD1 as a possible D gene (5 bases). The CDR3 contains 16 residues. The germline V gene has CDR1 SGHDT and CDR2 YYEEEE. The V and J ends lost 3 bases and 0 bases respectively, with 15 bases between them. The CDR3 nucleotides read TGTGCCAGCAGCTGGATCGGGACGGGCATGAACACTGAAGCTTTCTTT. This gives the protein CASSWIGTGMNTEAFF.